This TCR beta chain is drawn from a study of blood T cell repertoires in COVID-19 (dated by TCRdb to about 2020). Background for the entire study: The collaborator samples originated in the United States, Italy and Spain and spanned the acute and convalescent phases of COVID-19. The material from the prospective study consisted of cDNA or gDNA derived from T cells, B-cell-depleted T cells, or PBMCs. The dataset comprised deeply sampled blood TCRbeta repertoires from subjects exposed to, actively infected with, or recovered from COVID-19. A freely available public database, intended as a resource for researchers studying the immune response to SARS-CoV-2, is where the repertoires were released. Samples were obtained from the ongoing ImmuneRACE study (first 160 participants) and from some 1,200 subjects provided by 6 global collaborators. Nearly every sample came with metadata listing a de-identified subject ID, COVID-19 status, age in years and sex. HLA class I and class II types, where available, came from metadata supplied by the sample provider rather than from assay-based typing. Overall study results and their limits: Clinical and demographic metadata were provided uncurated, with the amount varying by source and participant.

The immunoSEQ Assay, a bias-controlled multiplex PCR, was used to amplify TCRbeta CDR3 regions from genomic DNA. The source study handled its data this way. Nucleated cell counts per sample were estimated from amplification of reference gene primers within the assay. Sequence reads were collapsed and filtered to measure the absolute abundance of every unique TCRbeta CDR3 rearrangement. For each sample, productive Simpson clonality was calculated by taking the square root of Simpson's diversity index across productive rearrangements. This immuneACCESS table, as held by TCRdb, lists in-frame sequences with V and J called but not all clones. Of the missing ones, under half trace to an unresolved V gene in checked studies; the others have no known cause. V and J calls plus clone size are reproduced from that table; the DNA served to infer D and trimming. The sample table records some 150,000 clones; around 82% of these occur just once. The top ten clones comprise about 2.7% of the sample.

Collaborating institutions collected whole blood in K2EDTA tubes following their own protocols. Collaborator samples were shipped for TCRbeta analysis as frozen whole blood, isolated PBMCs, or DNA extracted from either sample type. Sequences SGHTS (CDR1) and YDEGEE (CDR2) are obtained from the germline V gene. Including cysteine and phenylalanine, the CDR3 has 16 amino acids. Solely the CDR3 DNA is kept, with 48 bases framed from the first base. At the junction V is shortened by 0 bases and J by 0 bases, with 7 bases in between. To note about this clone: Its antigen remains undetermined. Base qualities are not recorded, but no much larger clone differs from it by a single base.

The chain employs TRBV5-8 and TRBJ2-6; no D gene can be assigned with confidence. The origin of this receptor is a human donor with acute or convalescent COVID-19. The donor label of this sample is uncertain. The sample was peripheral blood. The CDR3 amino acid sequence is: CASSLAGDSGANVLTF. The nucleotide sequence reads TGTGCCAGCAGCTTGGCCGGTGACTCTGGGGCCAACGTCCTGACTTTC.